The 26 T cell receptor beta chains listed next were all sequenced from one sample in a study of vaccination and CD4 T cells after COVID-19. The treatment here: roughly nine-day PBMC culture with coronavirus spike peptide pools or control peptides (ViraFEST assay). The collection of CD4+ T cells from the unexposed donor took place before the COVID-19 pandemic (2011-2018). Their antigens are not known. Sequencing of DNA taken from cultured CD4+ T cells relied on the Oncomine TCR Beta short-read assay. MiXCR, run by TCRdb on the PCR reads, gives a single entry per CDR3 protein. The profile shows about 7,200 distinct CDR3 sequences, 24% of them singletons. Sequenced sample: CD4+ T cells from blood, cultured in vitro. The receptor source for this set is a human donor in good health.

V usage is TRBV30 and J usage is TRBJ1-2; 7 bases match TRBD1. The CDR3 loop spans 14 amino acids. Germline CDR1 and CDR2: GTSNPN and SVGIG (reference sequence). After removal of 3 bases from V and 4 bases from J, the junction contained 8 bases not matched to a gene. This CDR3 reads CAWSFATGVYGYTF. The CDR3 DNA follows: TGTGCCTGGAGCTTTGCTACAGGGGTCTATGGCTACACCTTC.

This clonotype was observed a handful of times. The V gene is TRBV20-1, the J gene TRBJ2-5; D not resolved. The length of the CDR3 is 14 residues. Per germline, CDR1 DFQATT and CDR2 SNEGSKA (reference sequence). V was cut by 2 bases and J by 0 bases, with 10 bases left in between. CDR3: CSARYARNQETQYF. The CDR3, as DNA: TGCAGTGCTAGATATGCGCGCAACCAAGAGACCCAGTACTTC.

This clonotype came up a few times. The chain carries TRBV5-1 and TRBJ1-2; the match to TRBD1 covers 9 bases. This CDR3 has 13 residues. Germline assignment: CDR1 SGHRS and CDR2 YFSETQ. J gave up 6 bases and V 5 bases, and 5 bases lay outside the gene matches. As DNA, the CDR3 is TGCGCCAGCAGGGGTACAGGGGGCGATGGCTACACCTTC. This encodes CASRGTGGDGYTF.

This clonotype has just a few counts. V and J are TRBV12-3 or TRBV12-4 and TRBJ1-2, with TRBD1 matching 12 bases. This CDR3 region has 15 residues. Losses at the gene ends were 0 bases for V and 8 bases for J; bases not matched to a gene: 4. CDR3 sequence (DNA): TGTGCCAGCAGTTTAGCCGGGACAGGGGGCCAAGGCTACACCTTC. The encoded protein is CASSLAGTGGQGYTF.

This clonotype was seen a few times. The chain joins TRBV29-1 to TRBJ1-2, with TRBD1 identical over 9 bases. The CDR3 contains 12 residues. Germline values: CDR1 SQVTM, CDR2 ANQGSEA. V lost 4 bases and J lost 6; bases outside the gene matches: 3. CDR3 nucleotide sequence: TGCAGCGTTGCGACAGGGGGGCATGGCTACACCTTC. Translation: CSVATGGHGYTF.

Only a few counts were recorded for this clonotype. Here the CDR3 reads CASETRTGTQYF. The CDR3 region has the DNA TGTGCCAGTGAAACCCGAACAGGGACCCAGTACTTC. The chain combines TRBV27 with TRBJ2-5, with D perhaps matching TRBD1 (5 bases). The CDR3 consists of 12 residues. Deletions cut 9 bases from V and 7 bases from J, with 15 bases between. Per germline, CDR1 MNHEY and CDR2 SMNVEV (reference sequence).

The chain has TRBV15 and TRBJ2-3; the match to TRBD1 covers 7 bases. This CDR3 is built from 20 residues. V was clipped by 7 bases and J by 2 bases; unmatched bases: 24. The germline CDR1 and CDR2 sequences are LNHNV and YYDKDF (reference sequence). The DNA for the CDR3 is TGTGCCACCACACGGGTTCCACATGCCGGGACAGAGTTTCTCACAGATACGCAGTATTTT. Translated: CATTRVPHAGTEFLTDTQYF.

The V gene is TRBV19, the J gene TRBJ1-1; D is perhaps TRBD1 (6 bases). V was pared by 3 bases and J by 1 base, with 9 bases between. This CDR3 is built from 14 residues. Germline V gene sequence: CDR1 LNHDA, CDR2 SQIVND (reference sequence). This chain's CDR3 is CASSMVGGNTEAFF. The DNA of the CDR3 is TGTGCCAGTAGTATGGTAGGGGGGAACACTGAAGCTTTCTTT.

The chain uses TRBV27 and TRBJ2-5; D is ambiguous. CDR3 size: 16 residues. CDR1 and CDR2 (germline): MNHEY, SMNVEV (reference sequence). The germline V and J ends were trimmed by 0 bases and 5 bases, with 16 bases remaining between them. Here the CDR3 DNA reads TGTGCCAGCAGTTTATCAGGTTCTGGGTATTCGGAGACCCAGTACTTC. It yields the protein CASSLSGSGYSETQYF.

This rearrangement joins TRBV7-2 to TRBJ2-2; D ambiguous. V shed 5 bases and J shed 5 bases, with 30 bases lying between them. CDR1 and CDR2 from the germline V gene are SGHTA and FQGNSA. The CDR3 extends over 20 amino acids. The CDR3 here is CASSPSPLATDIPRTGELFF. For the CDR3, the DNA is TGTGCCAGCAGCCCGTCGCCGTTAGCAACTGACATCCCGAGGACCGGGGAGCTGTTTTTT.

This clonotype has more than one count but fewer than ten. The chain combines TRBV28 with TRBJ2-7; D is unresolved. CDR3 length: 11 amino acids. Trimming removed 5 bases from V and 6 bases from J, with 8 bases in between. The germline V gene has CDR1 MDHEN and CDR2 SYDVKM. CDR3: CASSVGFEQYF. CDR3 bases: TGTGCCAGCAGTGTAGGGTTCGAGCAGTACTTC.

This clonotype has just a few counts. V and J are TRBV2 and TRBJ2-7; D is undetermined. Germline CDR1 reads SNHLY; CDR2 reads FYNNEI. Trimming cost V 4 bases and J 6 bases, with 7 bases left between them. This CDR3 contains 11 residues. This chain's CDR3 is CASSVPGEQYF. In DNA, the CDR3 is TGTGCCAGCAGTGTCCCCGGCGAGCAGTACTTC.

The rearrangement links TRBV10-1 to TRBJ2-3; 8 nucleotides match TRBD2. The CDR3 runs 14 residues. Trimming cost V 5 bases and J 3 bases; bases outside gene matches: 4. CDR1 is WNHNN, CDR2 SYGVQD, per germline (reference sequence). Here the CDR3 DNA reads TGCGCCAGCAGTAAGGCGGGGGGAACAGATACGCAGTATTTT. Protein product: CASSKAGGTDTQYF.

In this sample, this clonotype turned up a few times. The CDR3 sequence: CSVLGTNSNQPQHF. The CDR3 DNA reads as TGCAGCGTCCTGGGGACAAATAGCAATCAGCCCCAGCATTTT. The V gene is TRBV29-1, the J gene TRBJ1-5; a weak D match, TRBD1 (6 bases). The CDR3 is made up of 14 amino acids. Trimming removed 6 bases at V and 0 bases at J, with 12 bases between. Germline loops: CDR1 SQVTM, CDR2 ANQGSEA.

This clonotype is classed as medium-sized. The CDR3 DNA follows: TGTGCCAGCAGTTCCACTAGCTCCGAGCAGTACTTC. Protein: CASSSTSSEQYF. The gene calls are TRBV6-5 and TRBJ2-7; D is possibly TRBD2 (6 bases). The CDR3 extends over 12 amino acids. Trimming left V 4 bases short and J 6 bases short, with 10 bases between. From germline, CDR1 is MNHEY and CDR2 SVGAGI.

This clonotype has a handful of counts. CDR3 loop: CASSEISGGATDEQFF. CDR3 bases: TGTGCCAGCAGTGAAATTAGCGGGGGGGCCACGGATGAGCAGTTCTTC. This rearrangement joins TRBV6-1 to TRBJ2-1; TRBD2 matches at 11 bases. This CDR3 is 16 amino acids long. The germline gives CDR1 MNHNS, CDR2 SASEGT. V dropped 2 bases and J dropped 8; count of bases not matched to a gene: 8.

This clonotype was picked up a small number of times. This chain uses TRBV10-1 with TRBJ2-5; TRBD2 agrees at 7 bases. With V trimmed by 4 bases and J by 4 bases, 3 bases remained unmatched. This CDR3 spans 13 amino acids. Germline-derived CDR1 and CDR2 are WNHNN and SYGVQD (reference sequence). The CDR3 DNA reads TGCGCCAGCAGTGGCGGGGGTCGAGAGACCCAGTACTTC. It codes for CASSGGGRETQYF.

This clonotype occurred a few times. The genes are TRBV19 and TRBJ1-5; TRBD1 matches 8 bases. J lost 0 bases, V lost 6 bases, and 4 bases had no gene match. The CDR3 spans 15 residues. Germline assignment: CDR1 LNHDA and CDR2 SQIVND (reference sequence). The CDR3 region has the DNA TGTGCCAGTAGACAGGGGGATTATAGCAATCAGCCCCAGCATTTT. It translates to CASRQGDYSNQPQHF.

A few counts support this clonotype. This rearrangement joins TRBV20-1 to TRBJ2-3; 10 bases map to TRBD2. CDR3 size: 18 residues. From germline, CDR1 is DFQATT and CDR2 SNEGSKA (reference sequence). The V and J ends lost 3 bases and 6 bases, in that order; junction bases with no gene match: 18. The CDR3 loop reads CSARDLTSGRRRGDTQYF. The DNA of the CDR3 is TGCAGTGCTAGGGACCTGACTAGCGGGCGCCGACGGGGCGATACGCAGTATTTT.

In its sample, this clonotype is medium-sized. The chain has TRBV6-5 and TRBJ1-2; D is unclear. V shed 2 bases and J shed 2 bases, with 12 bases lying between them. Looked up from germline, CDR1 is MNHEY and CDR2 is SVGAGI. This CDR3 is built from 15 residues. The CDR3 DNA reads as TGTGCCAGCAGTTACGGGCAACCGGGAAACTATGGCTACACCTTC. It specifies CASSYGQPGNYGYTF.

The chain combines TRBV7-3 with TRBJ2-1; the D gene could be TRBD1 or TRBD2 (7 bases each). The CDR3 extends over 16 amino acids. Germline lookup yields CDR1 SGHTA and CDR2 FQGTGA. V gave up 1 base and J gave up 8 bases, with 18 bases separating them. The CDR3 protein is CASSLSQGGIGDEQFF. CDR3 sequence (DNA): TGTGCCAGCAGCTTAAGCCAGGGGGGGATAGGGGATGAGCAGTTCTTC.

CDR3 region: CASSFPGAFNSPLHF. DNA for the CDR3: TGTGCCAGCAGCTTCCCTGGGGCCTTTAATTCACCCCTCCACTTT. The chain recombines TRBV5-5 with TRBJ1-6; D may be TRBD1 (5 bases). The CDR3 extends over 15 amino acids. Germline CDR1 and CDR2: SGHKS and YYEKEE (reference sequence). Between the trimmed V and J ends, which lost 2 bases and 6 bases, there was a span of 12 bases. The whole variable domain, remainder taken from reference TRBV5-5 and TRBJ1-6, is DAGVTQSPTHLIKTRGQQVTLRCSPISGHKSVSWYQQVLGQGPQFIFQYYEKEERGRGNFPDRFSARQFPNYSSELNVNALLLGDSALYLCASSFPGAFNSPLHFGNGTRLTVT.

This clonotype has more than one count but fewer than ten. The chain has TRBV6-5 and TRBJ1-2, with D perhaps TRBD1 (5 bases). Germline-derived CDR1 and CDR2 are MNHEY and SVGAGI. V lost 4 bases and J 5 bases, leaving 11 bases between the germline ends. CDR3 length equals 13 residues. CDR3 DNA sequence: TGTGCCAGCAGTTCCTATACAGGTTATGGCTACACCTTC. This sequence encodes CASSSYTGYGYTF.

The genes are TRBV7-9 and TRBJ1-1; 8 bases agree with TRBD1. Germline V gene sequence: CDR1 SEHNR, CDR2 FQNEAQ (reference sequence). The CDR3 loop spans 12 amino acids. J was trimmed by 3 bases and V by 6 bases; bases with no gene match: 0. This chain's CDR3 is CASRGQDTEAFF. CDR3 DNA sequence: TGTGCCAGCAGGGGACAGGACACTGAAGCTTTCTTT.

This clonotype turned up a few times. V is TRBV24-1 and J is TRBJ2-1, with unresolved D. V shed 3 bases and J shed 8 bases, with 7 bases lying between them. Looked up from germline, CDR1 is KGHDR and CDR2 is SFDVKD. There are 12 residues in the CDR3. CDR3 coding DNA: TGTGCCACCAGTGATGGTTCGTATGAGCAGTTCTTC. Residues: CATSDGSYEQFF.

V gene TRBV11-2 combines with J gene TRBJ1-6; the D gene is possibly TRBD1 (5 bases). V lost 0 bases and J 8 bases, leaving 11 bases between the germline ends. The CDR3 sequence is 15 residues long. CDR1 SGHAT and CDR2 FQNNGV come from the germline V gene. DNA of the CDR3: TGTGCCAGCAGCTTAGAAACAGGTTACCATTCACCCCTCCACTTT. Its translation: CASSLETGYHSPLHF.